A selection of T cell receptor beta chains follows, all from one sample in a study of cytomegalovirus exposure and HLA in healthy donors. TCRdb's copy holds only in-frame clones and misses some; the assay was immunoSEQ multiplex PCR. The sample records roughly 160,000 clones, about 85% being singletons. The sample consisted of PBMCs. All receptors come from a man aged 25 to 45 in good health and CMV-seropositive. CDR3s include the opening cysteine and the closing phenylalanine or tryptophan. D genes are given only for firm matches. Where a row states a size, it is once, few, many or the class of an expanded clone; other rows omit it.

abundance	len	d_gene	v_gene	j_gene	CDR3aa	CDR3nt
NA	14	NA	TRBV6-5	TRBJ2-1	CASRVRQLYNEQFF	TGTGCCAGCAGGGTACGACAGCTCTACAATGAGCAGTTCTTC
NA	13	NA	TRBV9	TRBJ2-3	CASSVRSGRTQYF	TGTGCCAGCAGCGTAAGGAGCGGACGAACGCAGTATTTT
NA	16	TRBD1	TRBV4-3	TRBJ1-2	CASSQSGGTGYYGYTF	TGCGCCAGCAGCCAAAGCGGCGGGACAGGGTACTATGGCTACACCTTC
NA	13	NA	TRBV30	TRBJ2-2	CAWSPGRTGELFF	TGTGCCTGGAGCCCGGGGAGAACCGGGGAGCTGTTTTTT
NA	14	TRBD2	TRBV29-1	TRBJ2-2	CSVGLAGGPGELFF	TGCAGCGTGGGACTAGCGGGAGGCCCCGGGGAGCTGTTTTTT
NA	13	NA	TRBV6-6	TRBJ2-4	CASRTGGENIQYF	TGTGCCAGCCGGACAGGAGGGGAAAACATTCAGTACTTC
NA	14	NA	TRBV7-8	TRBJ2-7	CASSGFDRRSEQYF	TGTGCCAGCAGCGGGTTCGACAGGCGAAGCGAGCAGTACTTC
few	15	TRBD1	TRBV7-6	TRBJ1-1	CASSPYRGMNTEAFF	TGTGCCAGCAGCCCCTACAGGGGCATGAACACTGAAGCTTTCTTT
NA	13	TRBD1	TRBV7-9	TRBJ1-1	CASSAGQGSEAFF	TGTGCCAGCAGCGCCGGACAGGGTTCTGAAGCTTTCTTT
NA	14	NA	TRBV6-1	TRBJ1-2	CASSEGTAGSGYTF	TGTGCCAGCAGTGAAGGAACTGCGGGGAGCGGCTACACCTTC
NA	16	NA	TRBV18	TRBJ1-1	CASSPLKGRRNTEAFF	TGTGCCAGCTCACCACTAAAAGGGAGAAGAAACACTGAAGCTTTCTTT
NA	15	TRBD1	TRBV7-9	TRBJ1-2	CASSFITGGGYGYTF	TGTGCCAGCAGCTTTATAACAGGGGGAGGCTATGGCTACACCTTC
NA	16	TRBD1	TRBV5-1	TRBJ1-4	CASSWDSGATNEKLFF	TGCGCCAGCAGCTGGGACAGCGGAGCGACTAATGAAAAACTGTTTTTT
NA	13	TRBD1	TRBV6-1	TRBJ1-2	CASGQGTFYGYTF	TGTGCCAGTGGACAGGGCACCTTCTATGGCTACACCTTC
NA	13	NA	TRBV11-2	TRBJ2-5	CASSFGAQETQYF	TGTGCCAGCAGCTTCGGAGCCCAAGAGACCCAGTACTTC
NA	18	TRBD2	TRBV7-3	TRBJ2-2	CASSLGLAGGPQAGELFF	TGTGCCAGCAGCTTGGGACTAGCGGGAGGGCCTCAGGCCGGGGAGCTGTTTTTT
NA	15	TRBD2	TRBV6-5	TRBJ2-1	CASSRTSGGYNEQFF	TGTGCCAGCAGTCGGACTAGCGGGGGGTACAATGAGCAGTTCTTC
NA	13	NA	TRBV29-1	TRBJ1-6	CSVQIASNSPLHF	TGCAGCGTTCAGATTGCCTCCAATTCACCCCTCCACTTT
NA	15	TRBD1	TRBV19	TRBJ1-5	CASSIRQGAVQPQHF	TGTGCCAGTAGTATAAGGCAGGGGGCTGTTCAGCCCCAGCATTTT
NA	14	NA	TRBV7-2	TRBJ2-1	CASSLVRQGSEQFF	TGTGCCAGCAGCTTAGTTAGGCAGGGAAGTGAGCAGTTCTTC
NA	17	NA	TRBV7-9	TRBJ1-1	CASSGTNRERPNTEAFF	TGTGCCAGCAGCGGAACGAACAGGGAGCGGCCGAACACTGAAGCTTTCTTT
NA	12	TRBD1	TRBV27	TRBJ2-1	CASSSGGHEQFF	TGTGCCAGCAGTTCAGGGGGCCATGAGCAGTTCTTC
NA	14	NA	TRBV6-6	TRBJ2-2	CASELLRVTGELFF	TGTGCCAGCGAGCTTTTGCGCGTCACCGGGGAGCTGTTTTTT
NA	16	TRBD1	TRBV6-6	TRBJ1-2	CASSYGTGGLTYGYTF	TGTGCCAGCAGTTACGGAACAGGGGGCCTTACCTATGGCTACACCTTC
once	17	TRBD2	TRBV14	TRBJ2-3	CASSQEGAREGTDTQYF	TGTGCCAGCAGCCAGGAAGGAGCGCGGGAGGGCACAGATACGCAGTATTTT
NA	15	NA	TRBV5-1	TRBJ2-2	CASSFTGRGTGELFF	TGCGCCAGCAGCTTCACCGGTCGGGGCACCGGGGAGCTGTTTTTT
few	13	NA	TRBV7-3	TRBJ1-1	CASSWDIGTEAFF	TGTGCCAGCAGCTGGGACATCGGAACTGAAGCTTTCTTT
NA	18	NA	TRBV4-3	TRBJ2-3	CASSQVLSDSPSTDTQYF	TGCGCCAGCAGCCAAGTCCTGTCCGACTCCCCCTCCACAGATACGCAGTATTTT
NA	16	TRBD1	TRBV19	TRBJ2-1	CASSIVGTGGYNEQFF	TGTGCCAGTAGTATAGTGGGGACAGGGGGCTACAATGAGCAGTTCTTC
NA	17	TRBD2	TRBV28	TRBJ2-5	CASSGDWRESGQETQYF	TGTGCCAGCAGTGGAGATTGGCGGGAGAGCGGGCAAGAGACCCAGTACTTC
NA	23	TRBD1	TRBV5-1	TRBJ2-1	CASSLAGGRQDRGVIEYYNEQFF	TGCGCCAGCAGCTTGGCCGGCGGGAGGCAGGACAGGGGGGTGATTGAGTACTACAATGAGCAGTTCTTC
NA	15	NA	TRBV18	TRBJ1-5	CASSPLREGGQPQHF	TGTGCCAGCTCACCACTGAGGGAGGGAGGACAGCCCCAGCATTTT
NA	15	TRBD1	TRBV6-5	TRBJ1-5	CASRISGQGGEPQHF	TGTGCCAGCAGGATTTCAGGACAGGGTGGGGAGCCCCAGCATTTT
few	14	TRBD1	TRBV11-3	TRBJ2-7	CASSLARGRYEQYF	TGTGCCAGCAGCTTAGCCAGGGGGCGGTACGAGCAGTACTTC
NA	16	NA	TRBV9	TRBJ2-5	CASSVADNIGGETQYF	TGTGCCAGCAGCGTAGCTGACAACATAGGGGGTGAGACCCAGTACTTC
NA	15	TRBD2	TRBV11-3	TRBJ2-1	CASSLRLAVYNEQFF	TGTGCCAGCAGCTTACGACTAGCGGTTTACAATGAGCAGTTCTTC
few	14	NA	TRBV19	TRBJ1-1	CASSRGQSSAEAFF	TGTGCCAGTAGTAGAGGACAGAGTAGTGCTGAAGCTTTCTTT
NA	14	NA	TRBV10-3	TRBJ1-4	CATRGAPDNEKLFF	TGTGCCACGCGGGGGGCGCCTGATAACGAAAAACTGTTTTTT
NA	17	TRBD1	TRBV19	TRBJ1-5	CASRLQGAGYSNQPQHF	TGTGCCAGTCGCCTCCAGGGGGCGGGTTATAGCAATCAGCCCCAGCATTTT
NA	15	TRBD2	TRBV11-1	TRBJ2-1	CASSSPGTRQNEQFF	TGTGCCAGCAGTTCGCCCGGGACTAGACAGAATGAGCAGTTCTTC
NA	14	NA	TRBV7-8	TRBJ1-3	CASSSQEGSNTIYF	TGTGCCAGCAGCTCCCAGGAAGGAAGCAACACCATATATTTT
NA	13	NA	TRBV29-1	TRBJ2-5	CSVDDRFQETQYF	TGCAGCGTTGATGACAGGTTCCAAGAGACCCAGTACTTC